Presented here are 3 T cell receptor beta chains from one specimen sequenced in a study of Ad26.COV2.S vaccination and SARS-CoV-2 variants (dated by TCRdb to the early 2020s). The library relied on the immunoSEQ multiplex PCR assay. As stored in TCRdb, this immuneACCESS dataset retains in-frame rearrangements with V and J assigned. A fraction of the clones does not appear; measured against another copy, unresolved V genes explain less than half of the discrepancy, and the remainder lacks a known reason. The sample table holds about 400,000 clones, of which around 89% were seen once. Of the sample, less than 4% is held by the ten largest clones. In the paper's terms, the treatment or condition label means: roughly 19 received Ad26.COV2.S at low or high dose, single or two shots; 5 received placebo; per-sample allocation not given. Repertoires of vaccine and placebo recipients were sequenced from samples collected on day 63 after the first injection.

Sequences were derived from peripheral blood, sampled in a trial of Ad26.COV2.S vaccine versus placebo. The receptors come from a person aged 18 to 65 who received the Ad26.COV2.S COVID-19 vaccine or a placebo.

The V and J genes are TRBV6-1 and TRBJ1-4; D gene ambiguous. With 5 bases removed from V and 11 bases from J, the gap between germline ends came to 15 bases. CDR1 and CDR2 from the germline V gene are MNHNS and SASEGT. CDR3 length: 13 residues. The CDR3 nucleotides are TGTGCCAGCAGTTCCTTCTGGCCGGGGAAACTGTTTTTT. Amino acids: CASSSFWPGKLFF.

The chain links TRBV13 to TRBJ2-1, with 9 bases lining up with TRBD2. Trimming took 3 bases from V and 0 from J; bases not matched to a gene: 0. CDR1 PRHDT and CDR2 FYEKMQ come from the germline V gene (reference sequence). The CDR3 is made up of 15 amino acids. CDR3 sequence reads: CASSFSGGSYNEQFF. DNA for the CDR3: TGTGCCAGCAGCTTTAGCGGGGGCTCCTACAATGAGCAGTTCTTC. The full variable domain, rest sourced from reference TRBV13 and TRBJ2-1, is AAGVIQSPRHLIKEKRETATLKCYPIPRHDTVYWYQQGPGQDPQFLISFYEKMQSDKGSIPDRFSAQQFSDYHSELNMSSLELGDSALYFCASSFSGGSYNEQFFGPGTRLTVL.

This clone occurred once. As DNA, the CDR3 is TGTGCCATCCAGCGGAATGAAAAACTGTTTTTT. Its protein is CAIQRNEKLFF. The chain couples TRBV28 to TRBJ1-4; D remains ambiguous. The CDR3 contains 11 residues. Per the germline V gene, CDR1 is MDHEN and CDR2 is SYDVKM. Trimming took off 10 bases at V and 5 bases at J, with 8 bases between the two ends. Drawing the rest from reference TRBV28 and TRBJ1-4, the complete variable domain is DVKVTQSSRYLVKRTGEKVFLECVQDMDHENMFWYRQDPGLGLRLIYFSYDVKMKEKGDIPEGYSVSREKKERFSLILESASTNQTSMYLCAIQRNEKLFFGSGTQLSVL.